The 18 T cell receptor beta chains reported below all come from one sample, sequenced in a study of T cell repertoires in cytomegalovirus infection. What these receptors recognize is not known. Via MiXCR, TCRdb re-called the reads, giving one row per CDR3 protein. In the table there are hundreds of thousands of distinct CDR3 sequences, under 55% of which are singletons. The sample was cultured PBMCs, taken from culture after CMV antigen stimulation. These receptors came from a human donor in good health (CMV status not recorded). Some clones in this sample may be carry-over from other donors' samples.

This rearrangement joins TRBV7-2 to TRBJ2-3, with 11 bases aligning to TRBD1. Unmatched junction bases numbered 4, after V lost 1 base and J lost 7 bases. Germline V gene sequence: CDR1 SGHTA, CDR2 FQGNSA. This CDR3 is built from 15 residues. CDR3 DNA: TGTGCCAGCAGCTTAGGAGGACAGGGGGCAAATACGCAGTATTTT. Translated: CASSLGGQGANTQYF.

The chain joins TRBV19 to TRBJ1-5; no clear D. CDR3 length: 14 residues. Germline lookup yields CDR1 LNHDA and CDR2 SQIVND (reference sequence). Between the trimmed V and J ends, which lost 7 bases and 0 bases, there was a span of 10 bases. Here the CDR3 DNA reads TGTGCCAGTAAGGCGGTTTATAGCAATCAGCCCCAGCATTTT. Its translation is CASKAVYSNQPQHF.

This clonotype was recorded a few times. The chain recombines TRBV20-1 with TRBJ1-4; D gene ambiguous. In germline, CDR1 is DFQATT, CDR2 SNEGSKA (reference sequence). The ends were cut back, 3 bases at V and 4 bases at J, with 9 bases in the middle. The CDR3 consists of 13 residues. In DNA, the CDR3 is TGCAGTGCTAGGGAGGACGGTAATGAAAAACTGTTTTTT. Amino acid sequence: CSAREDGNEKLFF.

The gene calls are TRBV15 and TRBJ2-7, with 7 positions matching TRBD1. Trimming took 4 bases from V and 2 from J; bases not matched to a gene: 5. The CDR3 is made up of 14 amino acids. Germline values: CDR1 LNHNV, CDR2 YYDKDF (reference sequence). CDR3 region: CATSTDRAPYEQYF. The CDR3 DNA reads TGTGCCACCAGCACCGACAGGGCGCCCTACGAGCAGTACTTC.

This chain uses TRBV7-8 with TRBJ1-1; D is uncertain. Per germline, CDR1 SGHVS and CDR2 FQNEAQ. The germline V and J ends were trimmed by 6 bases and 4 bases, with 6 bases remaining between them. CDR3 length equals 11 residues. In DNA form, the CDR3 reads TGTGCCAGCAGTTCCATCACTGAAGCTTTCTTT. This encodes CASSSITEAFF. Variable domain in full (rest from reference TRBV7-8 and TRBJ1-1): GAGVSQSPRYKVAKRGQDVALRCDPISGHVSLFWYQQALGQGPEFLTYFQNEAQLDKSGLPSDRFFAERPEGSVSTLKIQRTQQEDSAVYLCASSSITEAFFGQGTRLTVV.

The CDR3, as DNA: TGTGCCAGCAGCCCGGGCGCAGTCTTGGAAACCTCACCCCTCCACTTT. Protein: CASSPGAVLETSPLHF. The chain recombines TRBV5-6 with TRBJ1-6; D gene unclear. The germline CDR1 and CDR2 sequences are SGHDT and YYEEEE. V was pared by 4 bases and J by 10 bases, with 21 bases between. The CDR3 totals 16 residues.

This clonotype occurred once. The CDR3 DNA reads as TGTGCCAGCACTCAGGCACGGGCCTCCTACAATGAGCAGTTCTTC. Translation gives CASTQARASYNEQFF. This chain joins TRBV4-2 and TRBJ2-1, with D hard to call. This CDR3 is built from 15 residues. Per the germline V gene, CDR1 is LGHNA and CDR2 is YNFKEQ. V lost 7 bases to trimming and J lost 0 bases, with 13 bases between them.

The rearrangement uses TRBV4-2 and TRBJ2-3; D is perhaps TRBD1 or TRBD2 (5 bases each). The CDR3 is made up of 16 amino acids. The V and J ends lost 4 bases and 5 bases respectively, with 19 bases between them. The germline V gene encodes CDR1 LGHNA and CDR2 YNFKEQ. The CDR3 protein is CASSRQGSGVEDTQYF. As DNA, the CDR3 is TGTGCCAGCAGCCGGCAGGGATCCGGGGTGGAAGATACGCAGTATTTT.

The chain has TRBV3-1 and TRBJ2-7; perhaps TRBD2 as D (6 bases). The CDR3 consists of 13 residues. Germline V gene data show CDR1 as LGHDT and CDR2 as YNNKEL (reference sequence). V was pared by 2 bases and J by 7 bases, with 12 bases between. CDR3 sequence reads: CASSQSAGGEQYF. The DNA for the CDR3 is TGTGCCAGCAGCCAATCAGCGGGCGGGGAGCAGTACTTC.

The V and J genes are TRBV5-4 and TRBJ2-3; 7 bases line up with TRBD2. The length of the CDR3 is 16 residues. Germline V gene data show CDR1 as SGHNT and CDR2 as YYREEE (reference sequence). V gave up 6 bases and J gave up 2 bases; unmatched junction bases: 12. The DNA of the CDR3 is TGTGCCAGCACCCAGGCTGGCGGGGGATACACAGATACGCAGTATTTT. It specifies CASTQAGGGYTDTQYF. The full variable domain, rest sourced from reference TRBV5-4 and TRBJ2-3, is ETGVTQSPTHLIKTRGQQVTLRCSSQSGHNTVSWYQQALGQGPQFIFQYYREEENGRGNFPPRFSGLQFPNYSSELNVNALELDDSALYLCASTQAGGGYTDTQYFGPGTRLTVL.

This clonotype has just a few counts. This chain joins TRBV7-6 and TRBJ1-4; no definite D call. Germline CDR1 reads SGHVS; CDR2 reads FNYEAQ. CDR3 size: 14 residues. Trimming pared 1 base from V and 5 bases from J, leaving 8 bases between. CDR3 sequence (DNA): TGTGCCAGCAGCTTAGACCCCATAAATGAAAAACTGTTTTTT. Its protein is CASSLDPINEKLFF. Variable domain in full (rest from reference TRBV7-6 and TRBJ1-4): GAGVSQSPRYKVTKRGQDVALRCDPISGHVSLYWYRQALGQGPEFLTYFNYEAQQDKSGLPNDRFSAERPEGSISTLTIQRTEQRDSAMYRCASSLDPINEKLFFGSGTQLSVL.

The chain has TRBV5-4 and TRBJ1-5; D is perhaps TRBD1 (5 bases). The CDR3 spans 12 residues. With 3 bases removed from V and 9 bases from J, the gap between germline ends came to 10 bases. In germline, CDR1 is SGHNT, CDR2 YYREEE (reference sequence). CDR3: CASSSVGGPQHF. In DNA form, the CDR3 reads TGTGCCAGCAGCTCCGTTGGGGGGCCCCAGCATTTT.

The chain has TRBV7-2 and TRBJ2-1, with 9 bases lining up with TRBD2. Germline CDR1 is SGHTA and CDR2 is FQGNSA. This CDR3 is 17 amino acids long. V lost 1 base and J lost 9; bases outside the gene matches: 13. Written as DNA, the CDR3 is TGTGCCAGCAGCTTAGAGGTAGGGCGGGAGGGTTATGGTGAGCAGTTCTTC. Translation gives CASSLEVGREGYGEQFF.

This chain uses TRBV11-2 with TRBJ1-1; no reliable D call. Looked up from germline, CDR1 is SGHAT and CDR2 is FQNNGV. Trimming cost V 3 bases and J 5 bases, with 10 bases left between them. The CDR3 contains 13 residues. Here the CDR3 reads CASSFGMGTEAFF. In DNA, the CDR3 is TGTGCCAGCAGCTTTGGGATGGGGACTGAAGCTTTCTTT.

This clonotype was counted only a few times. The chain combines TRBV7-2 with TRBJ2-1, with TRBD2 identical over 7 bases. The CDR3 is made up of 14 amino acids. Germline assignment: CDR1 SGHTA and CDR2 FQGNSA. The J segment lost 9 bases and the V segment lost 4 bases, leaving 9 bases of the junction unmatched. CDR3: CASSSVVGGGEQFF. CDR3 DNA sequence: TGTGCCAGCAGCTCCGTTGTGGGGGGGGGTGAGCAGTTCTTC.

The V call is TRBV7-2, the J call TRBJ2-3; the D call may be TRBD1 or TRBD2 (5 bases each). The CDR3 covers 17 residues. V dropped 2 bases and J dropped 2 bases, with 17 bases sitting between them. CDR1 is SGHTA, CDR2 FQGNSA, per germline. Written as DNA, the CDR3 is TGTGCCAGCAGCTTACGGGGCGGCTATCGGGTCACAGATACGCAGTATTTT. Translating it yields CASSLRGGYRVTDTQYF.

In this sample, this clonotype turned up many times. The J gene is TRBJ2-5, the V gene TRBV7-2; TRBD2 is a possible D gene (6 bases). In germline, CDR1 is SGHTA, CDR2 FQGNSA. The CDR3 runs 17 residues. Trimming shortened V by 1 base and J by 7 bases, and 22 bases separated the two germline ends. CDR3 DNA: TGTGCCAGCAGCTTAGTATACTATTCGGGAGCCTATTCGACCCAGTACTTC. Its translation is CASSLVYYSGAYSTQYF. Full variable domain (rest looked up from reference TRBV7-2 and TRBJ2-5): GAGVSQSPSNKVTEKGKDVELRCDPISGHTALYWYRQSLGQGLEFLIYFQGNSAPDKSGLPSDRFSAERTGGSVSTLTIQRTQQEDSAVYLCASSLVYYSGAYSTQYFGPGTRLLVL.

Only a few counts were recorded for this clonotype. For the CDR3, the DNA is TGTGCCAGCAGTGATGGTCACGCGGCTTTCTTT. This translates into CASSDGHAAFF. The V gene is TRBV6-2 or TRBV6-3, the J gene TRBJ1-1; D is undetermined. This CDR3 is built from 11 residues. Germline V CDR1 and CDR2: MNHEY, SVGEGT. V lost 5 bases and J 11 bases, leaving 12 bases between the germline ends.